This passage covers 14 T cell receptor beta chains from one sample sequenced in a study of CD8 T cells in Susac syndrome. Random hexamers were used to reverse transcribe the RNA input (about 0.5 to 1 ug). TCRdb re-analysed the immunoSEQ multiplex PCR reads in MiXCR, keeping a single row per CDR3 protein. The sample lists 150,000 to 250,000 distinct CDR3 sequences; nearly 95% were seen once. The sequenced sample consisted of CD4+ T cells from PBMCs. Receptor source: a human donor with multiple sclerosis.

The chain joins TRBV29-1 to TRBJ1-2; D perhaps matches TRBD1 (6 bases). The germline V gene has CDR1 SQVTM and CDR2 ANQGSEA. V dropped 4 bases and J dropped 0 bases, with 21 bases sitting between them. This CDR3 is 17 amino acids long. The CDR3 region has the DNA TGCAGCGTTGTGACACAGGGAGCTTACCAAGCTAACTATGGCTACACCTTC. Translation gives CSVVTQGAYQANYGYTF. The variable domain in full, with the rest retrieved from reference TRBV29-1 and TRBJ1-2, is SAVISQKPSRDICQRGTSLTIQCQVDSQVTMMFWYRQQPGQSLTLIATANQGSEATYESGFVIDKFPISRPNLTFSTLTVSNMSPEDSSIYLCSVVTQGAYQANYGYTFGSGTRLTVV.

The rearrangement links TRBV12-3 or TRBV12-4 to TRBJ2-1; a weak D match, TRBD2 (7 bases). The CDR3 length is 15 residues. V was clipped by 6 bases and J by 8 bases, with 20 bases between them. The CDR3 protein is CASRFHSRGAHEQFF. In nucleotides, the CDR3 is TGTGCCAGCAGATTTCATTCCCGGGGGGCGCATGAGCAGTTCTTC.

This chain links TRBV3-1 with TRBJ1-2; 9 nucleotides match TRBD1. CDR1 and CDR2 from the germline V gene are LGHDT and YNNKEL (reference sequence). With 4 bases clipped from V and 8 bases from J, the junction kept 14 bases outside the gene matches. The CDR3 runs to 16 residues. The CDR3 reads CASSPRGQGIDFGYTF. CDR3 in DNA: TGTGCCAGCAGCCCAAGGGGACAGGGAATTGATTTCGGCTACACCTTC.

This chain connects TRBV27 to TRBJ2-6; D ambiguous. Deletions cut 6 bases from V and 0 bases from J, with 9 bases between. This CDR3 is built from 15 residues. CDR1 and CDR2 from the germline V gene are MNHEY and SMNVEV (reference sequence). The CDR3 sequence: CASRGLNSGANVLTF. In DNA form, the CDR3 reads TGTGCCAGCAGGGGGTTGAACTCTGGGGCCAACGTCCTGACTTTC.

This chain uses TRBV3-1 with TRBJ1-4; D might be TRBD1 (5 bases). Germline V gene lookup returns CDR1 LGHDT and CDR2 YNNKEL (reference sequence). The CDR3 spans 15 residues. The ends were cut back, 4 bases at V and 6 bases at J, with 15 bases in the middle. The CDR3 protein is CASSPPGRLHEKLFF. DNA of the CDR3: TGTGCCAGCAGCCCACCGGGACGGCTCCATGAAAAACTGTTTTTT.

This clonotype was detected only once. The chain employs TRBV20-1 and TRBJ2-1; 11 nucleotides align to TRBD2. The CDR3 runs to 16 residues. V gave up 4 bases and J gave up 0 bases; unmatched junction bases: 5. The germline gives CDR1 DFQATT, CDR2 SNEGSKA (reference sequence). This CDR3 reads CSAIRTSGSSYNEQFF. CDR3 coding DNA: TGCAGTGCTATTCGCACTAGCGGGAGCTCCTACAATGAGCAGTTCTTC.

This clonotype was seen more than once but under ten times. The chain uses TRBV30 and TRBJ2-7, with D uncertain. The length of the CDR3 is 11 residues. Trimming stripped 0 bases from V and 2 bases from J, with 2 bases between. From germline, CDR1 is GTSNPN and CDR2 SVGIG (reference sequence). Written as DNA, the CDR3 is TGTGCCTGGAGTGTCCCCTACGAGCAGTACTTC. Its translation: CAWSVPYEQYF.

V is TRBV27 and J is TRBJ2-3; D is unresolved. CDR3 length equals 13 residues. The V end was cut by 7 bases, the J end by 2 bases, with 10 bases between. Germline V gene lookup returns CDR1 MNHEY and CDR2 SMNVEV (reference sequence). CDR3 amino acids: CASKKTNTDTQYF. DNA of the CDR3: TGTGCCAGCAAAAAGACAAACACAGATACGCAGTATTTT.

This clonotype was seen a few times. The chain couples TRBV7-3 to TRBJ2-7; D is possibly TRBD2 (6 bases). Per the germline V gene, CDR1 is SGHTA and CDR2 is FQGTGA. V was shortened by 5 bases and J by 4 bases, with 15 bases between the two germline ends. This CDR3 contains 14 residues. The DNA for the CDR3 is TGTGCCAGCAGCCGGGACTTGCACTCTTACGAGCAGTACTTC. Amino acids: CASSRDLHSYEQYF.

V and J are TRBV5-1 and TRBJ2-3; D unclear. The germline CDR1 and CDR2 sequences are SGHRS and YFSETQ. This CDR3 has 14 amino acids. Trimming removed 0 bases at V and 2 bases at J, with 7 bases between. The CDR3 DNA follows: TGCGCCAGCAGCTTGGGCGCCCTCACAGATACGCAGTATTTT. Translating gives CASSLGALTDTQYF.

This rearrangement joins TRBV10-3 to TRBJ2-1, with 7 bases that match TRBD2. The CDR3 runs to 19 residues. V lost 0 bases to trimming and J lost 2 bases; unmatched junction nucleotides: 13. Germline V gene lookup returns CDR1 ENHRY and CDR2 SYGVKD. CDR3: CAISESVGVAGGTYNEQFF. CDR3 in DNA: TGTGCCATCAGTGAGTCAGTCGGGGTAGCGGGCGGTACCTACAATGAGCAGTTCTTC.

This chain's CDR3 is CAWSVLVRHGYTF. CDR3 DNA: TGTGCCTGGAGTGTATTGGTCCGGCATGGCTACACCTTC. This rearrangement joins TRBV30 to TRBJ1-2; D remains unclear. V lost 0 bases and J 6 bases, leaving 11 bases between the germline ends. There are 13 residues in the CDR3. From germline, CDR1 is GTSNPN and CDR2 SVGIG (reference sequence).

This clonotype appeared once. The V and J genes are TRBV20-1 and TRBJ2-1; D may be TRBD2 (5 bases). Germline CDR1 DFQATT, CDR2 SNEGSKA (reference sequence). The ends were cut back, 0 bases at V and 6 bases at J, with 9 bases in the middle. The CDR3 sequence is 13 residues long. The CDR3 bases are TGCAGTGCTAGAGATACTAGAGGCAATGAGCAGTTCTTC. It is translated as CSARDTRGNEQFF.

The chain is built from TRBV7-8 and TRBJ2-1, with TRBD2 matching 7 bases. Unmatched junction bases numbered 2, after V lost 3 bases and J lost 0 bases. Germline CDR1 and CDR2: SGHVS and FQNEAQ. This CDR3 contains 15 residues. Written as DNA, the CDR3 is TGTGCCAGCAGCTTGCGGGGGAGCTCCTACAATGAGCAGTTCTTC. This gives the protein CASSLRGSSYNEQFF. The whole variable domain, remainder taken from reference TRBV7-8 and TRBJ2-1, is GAGVSQSPRYKVAKRGQDVALRCDPISGHVSLFWYQQALGQGPEFLTYFQNEAQLDKSGLPSDRFFAERPEGSVSTLKIQRTQQEDSAVYLCASSLRGSSYNEQFFGPGTRLTVL.